This TCR beta chain derives from a study of blood T cell repertoires in COVID-19. Participants came from under 30 US areas, aged about 18 to 89 years. This clone was detected only once. The authors' processing: Amplifying reference gene primers gave estimates of nucleated cell counts. The table came from immunoSEQ multiplex PCR; TCRdb's copy has only in-frame clones and leaves some out. Clonal size and the V and J genes are those of that table, whereas D and trimming came from the DNA. The table has about 160,000 clones, around 82% seen once. The V and J ends lost 6 bases and 2 bases respectively, with 10 bases between them. The CDR3 contains 14 residues. CDR1 is LNHDA, CDR2 SQIVND, per germline (reference sequence).

This sequence originates from a middle-aged man who had recovered from COVID-19. This chain joins TRBV19 and TRBJ1-4; the D is unclear. Input material: PBMCs or T cells enriched from blood (not recorded which). CDR3 in amino acids: CASSPGYTNEKLFF. The CDR3 DNA sequence: TGTGCCAGTAGCCCCGGGTACACTAATGAAAAACTGTTTTTT.